These T cell receptor beta chains were read from a single sample in a study of blood T cell repertoires in COVID-19. Assay: immunoSEQ multiplex PCR; the TCRdb copy retains only in-frame clones and omits some. Found here are fewer than 200,000 clones, 80% of them singletons; the top ten hold around 7%. Sequenced: peripheral blood. These receptors originate from a man aged 70 or older with active or convalescent COVID-19. CDR3s include the opening cysteine and the closing phenylalanine or tryptophan. The order of the fields is J gene, V gene, clone size, D gene, CDR3 protein, CDR3 DNA. A D gene is named only where the DNA matches it firmly. Clone size is stated in some rows and not others, as once, few, many or a class when expanded.

J gene: TRBJ1-2; V gene: TRBV27; clone size: few; D gene: -; CDR3 protein: CASSSRGNYGYTF; CDR3 DNA: TGTGCCAGCAGTTCCCGGGGAAACTATGGCTACACCTTC
J gene: TRBJ1-1; V gene: TRBV7-9; clone size: -; D gene: -; CDR3 protein: CASSTSRVTEAFF; CDR3 DNA: TGTGCCAGCAGCACCAGCAGGGTCACTGAAGCTTTCTTT
J gene: TRBJ1-3; V gene: TRBV14; clone size: -; D gene: TRBD1; CDR3 protein: CASSQRQGPLEMANTIYF; CDR3 DNA: TGTGCCAGCAGCCAGCGACAGGGCCCCCTCGAAATGGCGAACACCATATATTTT
J gene: TRBJ1-2; V gene: TRBV3-1/TRBV3-2; clone size: -; D gene: TRBD1; CDR3 protein: CASSLKGASYGYTF; CDR3 DNA: TGTGCCAGCAGCCTAAAGGGGGCAAGCTATGGCTACACCTTC
J gene: TRBJ1-3; V gene: TRBV6-5; clone size: -; D gene: -; CDR3 protein: CASSYSFGDSGNTIYF; CDR3 DNA: TGTGCCAGCAGTTACTCGTTCGGGGACTCTGGAAACACCATATATTTT
J gene: TRBJ2-4; V gene: TRBV5-5; clone size: -; D gene: -; CDR3 protein: CASSIPGQRKNIQYF; CDR3 DNA: TGTGCCAGCAGCATACCCGGACAGAGAAAAAACATTCAGTACTTC
J gene: TRBJ1-1; V gene: TRBV6-6; clone size: -; D gene: -; CDR3 protein: CASGWDILEAFF; CDR3 DNA: TGTGCCAGCGGTTGGGACATCCTTGAAGCTTTCTTT
J gene: TRBJ1-2; V gene: TRBV28; clone size: -; D gene: TRBD1; CDR3 protein: CASLPGQGVGYTF; CDR3 DNA: TGTGCCAGCCTACCGGGACAGGGGGTTGGCTACACCTTC
J gene: TRBJ1-3; V gene: TRBV9; clone size: -; D gene: -; CDR3 protein: CASSVGAALTGNTIYF; CDR3 DNA: TGTGCCAGCAGCGTTGGGGCAGCTCTCACCGGAAACACCATATATTTT
J gene: TRBJ1-1; V gene: TRBV10-3; clone size: -; D gene: TRBD1; CDR3 protein: CAISSQGGTEAFF; CDR3 DNA: TGTGCCATCAGTTCACAGGGGGGCACTGAAGCTTTCTTT
J gene: TRBJ2-5; V gene: TRBV6-6; clone size: -; D gene: -; CDR3 protein: CASSLRGQETQYF; CDR3 DNA: TGTGCCAGCAGCCTCCGGGGGCAAGAGACCCAGTACTTC